This T cell receptor (beta chain) is drawn from a study of T cells in Graves' hyperthyroidism and ophthalmopathy. Study-level points and caveats: Model predictions of ophthalmopathy came a median 6.5 months before onset. Peripheral blood also featured most of the thyroid clonotypes expanded above 0.001.

This clonotype appeared a few times. Its matching antigen is unknown. Germline CDR1 SGHTA, CDR2 FQGNSA. V lost 3 bases, J lost 15 bases, and 7 bases stayed unmatched. This CDR3 is 12 amino acids long. Hyperthyroidism in the patients, aged 18 to 65, was newly diagnosed and under 2 months in duration. The authors obtained PBMCs from over 8.5 ml of fresh peripheral blood. Amplified TCR beta CDR3 regions came from RNA transcripts. Carried out on the TCR CDR3, a first-round RT-PCR used the HTBI primer set. TCRdb re-derived calls from the multiplex PCR reads in MiXCR, one entry per CDR3 protein. The table includes approximately 610,000 distinct CDR3 sequences, around 15% detected once.

This TCR derives from a woman under 30 with Graves' hyperthyroidism. Input material: blood. The J gene is TRBJ1-4, the V gene TRBV7-2; 7 bases are shared with TRBD1. CDR3 protein: CASSFPGQRVFF. CDR3 DNA: TGTGCCAGCAGCTTCCCGGGACAGAGGGTGTTTTTT.